The 21 T cell receptor beta chains below all came from one sample that was sequenced in a study of tumor and adjacent non-tumor tissue in lung cancer (dated by TCRdb to between 2018 and 2020). Bulk unsorted tissue served as the source for RNA extraction, and RNA quality was assessed using a NanoDrop ND-1000 and an Agilent 2100. The normal lung samples consisted of distant non-tumor tissue collected more than 3 cm from the tumor edge. The library was generated by multiplex PCR. The data were produced on an Illumina HiSeq 2500. TCRbeta libraries were constructed through three rounds of nested PCR with primers (Table S4) according to protocols adapted from ARM-PCR. TCRdb reworked the public reads: Q25 trimming with fastp, MiXCR clone assembly, productive beta chains retained. One record per CDR3 amino acid sequence lists the most common genes and DNA. Recorded for this sample are about 90,000 distinct CDR3 sequences; around 80% of them occurred a single time. The ten top clones hold 20% to 25% of the sample.

Source material: distant non-tumor lung tissue. The source of these receptors is a woman aged 50 to 65 with non-small cell lung cancer.

In its sample, this clonotype was seen many times. The chain links TRBV10-2 to TRBJ2-3; D possibly uses TRBD1 or TRBD2 (5 bases each). V lost 3 bases to trimming and J lost 0 bases, with 13 bases between them. This CDR3 region has 16 residues. From germline, CDR1 is WSHSY and CDR2 SAAADI. The CDR3: CASSDTRGPSTDTQYF. The CDR3 nucleotides are TGCGCCAGCAGTGATACTAGGGGTCCTAGCACAGATACGCAGTATTTT.

In its sample, this clonotype was seen once. Compared with germline, one end of the junction differs, possibly owing to a read error. The gene calls are TRBV11-3 and TRBJ2-2; 9 bases are shared with TRBD1. In germline, CDR1 is SGHNT, CDR2 YENEEA. The CDR3 spans 15 residues. The CDR3 bases are TGTGTCAGCAGCGCGGGACAGGGTGATATCTGGGAGCTGTTTTTT. This sequence encodes CVSSAGQGDIWELFF.

Of note for this clonotype: The junction differs from germline at one of its ends, possibly a read error. The chain has TRBV11-2 and TRBJ2-7; D might be TRBD2 (5 bases). CDR1 is SGHAT and CDR2 is FQNNGV in the germline V gene. This CDR3 is built from 14 residues. The CDR3 here is CASGLMDSAYAQYF. CDR3 nucleotide sequence: TGTGCCAGCGGCCTGATGGACTCTGCCTACGCGCAGTACTTC.

Comments on this clonotype: A read error may account for a junction end that differs from germline. V is TRBV28 and J is TRBJ2-3; possibly TRBD2 for D (5 bases). Germline values: CDR1 MDHEN, CDR2 SYDVKM. CDR3 length: 15 amino acids. Here the CDR3 reads CASSWGERSTDTQFF. The CDR3, as DNA: TGTGCCAGCAGTTGGGGAGAGCGCAGCACAGATACGCAGTTTTTT.

This clonotype was observed at least ten times. The rearrangement uses TRBV6-1 and TRBJ1-1; D is unresolved. Trimming removed 10 bases from V and 1 base from J, with 7 bases in between. The germline gives CDR1 MNHNS, CDR2 SASEGT. The CDR3 is 11 amino acids. The CDR3, as DNA: TGTGCCATTGAAAAGAACACTGAAGCTTTCTTT. This gives the protein CAIEKNTEAFF.

As for this clonotype: The CDR3 carries no conserved terminal phenylalanine or tryptophan, so it likely arises from a read error. The chain joins TRBV20-1 to TRBJ2-5, with 7 positions matching TRBD2. This CDR3 comprises 15 residues. With 0 bases clipped from V and 2 bases from J, the junction kept 6 bases outside the gene matches. Germline values: CDR1 DFQATT, CDR2 SNEGSKA (reference sequence). In DNA, the CDR3 is TGCAGTGCTAGAGAAGCTCGGGAGGCTCAAGAGACCCAGTACTCC. Protein sequence: CSAREAREAQETQYS.

The chain recombines TRBV6-5 with TRBJ2-3; D may correspond to TRBD1 or TRBD2 (5 bases each). Trimming stripped 6 bases from V and 2 bases from J, with 27 bases between. Germline V gene data show CDR1 as MNHEY and CDR2 as SVGAGI. This CDR3 contains 19 residues. The CDR3 sequence is CASRLFKGQGAKDTDTQYF. As DNA, the CDR3 is TGTGCCAGCAGACTTTTCAAAGGTCAGGGAGCAAAGGACACAGATACGCAGTATTTT.

This clonotype was counted a few times. No conserved phenylalanine or tryptophan is present at the end of the CDR3, so a read error is the likely explanation. V usage is TRBV5-1 and J usage is TRBJ2-7, with TRBD2 matching over 7 bases. Losses at the gene ends were 1 base for V and 1 base for J; bases not matched to a gene: 2. The CDR3 sequence is 14 residues long. From germline, CDR1 is SGHRS and CDR2 YFSETQ. The CDR3 region is CASSLRGESYEQYS. CDR3 sequence (DNA): TGCGCCAGCAGCTTGCGGGGGGAGTCCTACGAGCAGTACTCC.

About this clonotype itself: This is likely a read error, given that the CDR3 carries no conserved phenylalanine or tryptophan at its end. The chain couples TRBV11-2 to TRBJ2-5; maybe TRBD2 (5 bases). The CDR3 extends over 17 amino acids. Per the germline V gene, CDR1 is SGHAT and CDR2 is FQNNGV. In DNA form, the CDR3 reads TGTGTCAGCAGCTTAGATTCGGAGCGGATTATCGGAGAGACCCAGTACTTA. This codes for CVSSLDSERIIGETQYL.

In this sample, this clonotype turned up many times. The rearrangement uses TRBV6-1 and TRBJ2-3; possible D gene TRBD2, 6 bases. V lost 5 bases and J lost 1, with 16 bases in between. The V gene's germline CDR1 is MNHNS and CDR2 SASEGT. The CDR3 extends over 16 amino acids. The DNA of the CDR3 is TGTGCCAGCAGTCCTCAAGGAGGGGAAGGCACAGATACGCAGTATTTT. Protein sequence: CASSPQGGEGTDTQYF.

Remarks on this clonotype: Since the CDR3 does not end with the conserved phenylalanine or tryptophan, this likely comes from a read error. The rearrangement joins TRBV11-2 to TRBJ2-2; D is undetermined. CDR3 length: 16 amino acids. The V end lost 5 bases, the J end lost 0 bases, and 13 bases lay between the germline ends. Germline loops: CDR1 SGHAT, CDR2 FQNNGV. The chain's CDR3 is CASSLRTDANTGELFI. The CDR3 nucleotides read TGTGCCAGCAGCCTTCGGACGGACGCGAACACCGGGGAGCTGTTTATT.

The J gene is TRBJ1-1, the V gene TRBV29-1; D is unresolved. The germline CDR1 and CDR2 sequences are SQVTM and ANQGSEA. The V and J ends lost 5 bases and 6 bases respectively, with 13 bases between them. The CDR3 contains 12 residues. The CDR3 region is CSVTTEGAEAFF. The CDR3 DNA follows: TGCAGCGTTACAACTGAGGGCGCTGAAGCTTTCTTT.

The rearrangement joins TRBV6-6 to TRBJ2-5; D perhaps matches TRBD1 (5 bases). This CDR3 has 14 amino acids. Trimming cost V 7 bases and J 5 bases, with 17 bases left between them. Germline V CDR1 and CDR2: MNHNY, SVGAGI (reference sequence). The CDR3 DNA is TGTGCCAGCAAACGACAGTCCTATGTGGAGACCCAGTACTTC. Translation: CASKRQSYVETQYF.

In regard to this clonotype: No conserved phenylalanine or tryptophan is present at the end of the CDR3, so a read error is the likely explanation. V is TRBV29-1 and J is TRBJ2-1; 11 nucleotides match TRBD2. The germline CDR1 and CDR2 sequences are SQVTM and ANQGSEA. CDR3 length: 16 residues. CDR3 sequence: CSVEGTSGAYYIEQFL. For the CDR3, the DNA is TGCAGCGTCGAGGGGACTAGCGGAGCCTACTACATTGAGCAGTTCTTA.

Details on this clonotype: A junction end diverges from the germline sequence, so it may reflect a read error. The chain combines TRBV30 with TRBJ2-7, with D uncertain. This CDR3 comprises 11 residues. Germline V gene lookup returns CDR1 GTSNPN and CDR2 SVGIG (reference sequence). CDR3 sequence (DNA): TGTGCCTGGAGTGCAGCCTACGAGCAGTACTTT. Translated: CAWSAAYEQYF.

With regard to this clonotype: Because the CDR3's place on the DNA is in doubt, the DNA is left out and the CDR3 is given as listed by TCRdb. V usage is TRBV29-1 and J usage is TRBJ2-1; TRBD1 reflects the table's D call only, with no check against the DNA. Germline CDR1 and CDR2: SQVTM and ANQGSEA. Termini included, the CDR3 measures 14 amino acids. The CDR3 region is CGVGSVGQGNEHFF.

The chain joins TRBV2 to TRBJ2-5; no firm D call. V was pared by 7 bases and J by 7 bases, with 13 bases between. The germline CDR1 and CDR2 sequences are SNHLY and FYNNEI. CDR3 length: 12 amino acids. The CDR3 sequence: CASTREGVTQYF. The CDR3 bases are TGTGCCAGCACAAGGGAAGGCGTGACCCAGTACTTC. Full variable domain (rest looked up from reference TRBV2 and TRBJ2-5): EPEVTQTPSHQVTQMGQEVILRCVPISNHLYFYWYRQILGQKVEFLVSFYNNEISEKSEIFDDQFSVERPDGSNFTLKIRSTKLEDSAMYFCASTREGVTQYFGPGTRLLVL.

Turning to this clonotype: At one of its ends the junction is not consistent with the germline gene, which may arise from a read error. The CDR3 spells CAASDRAGFEQYF. The CDR3 DNA reads TGTGCCGCCAGTGATCGTGCAGGGTTCGAGCAGTACTTC. The chain has TRBV24-1 and TRBJ2-7, with TRBD1 as a possible D gene (5 bases). The germline V gene has CDR1 KGHDR and CDR2 SFDVKD. CDR3 size: 13 residues.

To note about this clonotype: A much larger clone is a single base away; this may be a read error. The CDR3 nucleotides read TGTGCCAGCAGTCAACAGGACAGGGGTTTAGAGGAGACCCAGTACTTC. Encoded protein: CASSQQDRGLEETQYF. The chain combines TRBV28 with TRBJ2-5; TRBD1 aligns across 9 bases. The CDR3 is 16 amino acids. V lost 5 bases and J lost 5; bases outside the gene matches: 12. CDR1 is MDHEN and CDR2 is SYDVKM in the germline V gene.

This chain joins TRBV20-1 and TRBJ2-3; possibly TRBD1 or TRBD2 for D (5 bases each). From germline, CDR1 is DFQATT and CDR2 SNEGSKA (reference sequence). The CDR3 is 15 residues long. Between the trimmed V and J ends, which lost 8 bases and 1 base, there was a span of 19 bases. CDR3 region: CSTQDSGRGTDTQYF. The CDR3 region has the DNA TGCAGTACACAGGACTCGGGGCGGGGCACAGATACGCAGTATTTT.

A word on this clonotype: A much larger clone lies one base from this, so it may be a read error. The chain is built from TRBV20-1 and TRBJ2-1; tentative D call: TRBD1 (6 bases). The CDR3 is 14 residues long. Germline V gene data show CDR1 as DFQATT and CDR2 as SNEGSKA (reference sequence). The DNA of the CDR3 is TGCAGTGCTCCCCGGGACAACTCCTACAATGAGCGGTTCTTC. Amino acid sequence: CSAPRDNSYNERFF.